This T cell receptor beta chain was recovered during a study of shared clonotypes between healthy human individuals. With regard to this clone: Its antigen remains unidentified.

The study, taken as a whole, reports: The study found lower generation probabilities in non-shared clonotypes than in those shared by all four donors.

Germline loops: CDR1 LNHNV, CDR2 YYDKDF (reference sequence). CDR3 length: 13 residues. V was pared by 2 bases and J by 4 bases, with 9 bases between. The study ran the assay at deep level. Data came from immunoSEQ multiplex PCR; TCRdb stores just in-frame clones and leaves some out. The sample lists over a million clones; over 95% were seen once. The clonotype was recovered from a man aged 30-40 years in good health. The gene calls are TRBV15 and TRBJ2-7; D not resolved. The sequenced sample was naive CD4+ T cells sorted from blood. The subset is: CD45RA+ positively selected. CDR3 sequence: CATSRRQLYEQYF. CDR3 DNA sequence: TGTGCCACCAGCAGACGTCAGCTATACGAGCAGTACTTC. Drawing the rest from reference TRBV15 and TRBJ2-7, the complete variable domain is DAMVIQNPRYQVTQFGKPVTLSCSQTLNHNVMYWYQQKSSQAPKLLFHYYDKDFNNEADTPDNFQSRRPNTSFCFLDIRSPGLGDTAMYLCATSRRQLYEQYFGPGTRLTVT.